What follows are 2 T cell receptor beta chains derived from one specimen sequenced in a study of cytomegalovirus exposure and HLA in healthy donors. The study ran its PCR with 60 Vbeta and 13 Jbeta primers. Sequencing used immunoSEQ multiplex PCR; TCRdb keeps in-frame clones, though not all of them. The table includes 200,000 or so clones, 70% to 90% detected once. Sequenced input: PBMCs. These receptors originate from a man aged 25 to 40 in good health and CMV-seronegative.

The chain joins TRBV11-3 to TRBJ2-2, with 10 bases aligning to TRBD1. After removal of 4 bases from V and 1 base from J, the junction contained 3 bases not matched to a gene. Germline V gene sequence: CDR1 SGHNT, CDR2 YENEEA. This CDR3 region has 16 residues. This CDR3 reads CASSSRTGGNTGELFF. The CDR3 nucleotides read TGTGCCAGCAGCTCACGGACAGGGGGGAACACCGGGGAGCTGTTTTTT.

This chain links TRBV2 with TRBJ2-3, with D unresolved. From germline, CDR1 is SNHLY and CDR2 FYNNEI. Trimming removed 3 bases at V and 2 bases at J, with 12 bases between. This CDR3 contains 15 residues. CDR3 nucleotide sequence: TGTGCCAGCAGTGACAGGCCGAACCCCACAGATACGCAGTATTTT. Amino acids: CASSDRPNPTDTQYF.